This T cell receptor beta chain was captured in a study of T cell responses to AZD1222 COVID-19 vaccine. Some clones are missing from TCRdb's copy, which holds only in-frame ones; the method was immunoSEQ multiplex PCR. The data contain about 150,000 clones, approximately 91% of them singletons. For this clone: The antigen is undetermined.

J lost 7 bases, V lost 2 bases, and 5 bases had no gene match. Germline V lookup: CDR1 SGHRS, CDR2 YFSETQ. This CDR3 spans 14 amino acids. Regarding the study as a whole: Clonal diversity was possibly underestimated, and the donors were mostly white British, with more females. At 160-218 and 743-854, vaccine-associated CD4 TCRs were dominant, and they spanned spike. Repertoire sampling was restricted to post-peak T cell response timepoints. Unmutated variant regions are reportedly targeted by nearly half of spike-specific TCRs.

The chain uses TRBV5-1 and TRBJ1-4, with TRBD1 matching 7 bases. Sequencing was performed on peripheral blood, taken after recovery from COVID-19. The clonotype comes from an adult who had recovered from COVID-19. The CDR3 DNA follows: TGCGCCAGCAGCTTACAGGGGTTTGGTGAAAAACTGTTTTTT. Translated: CASSLQGFGEKLFF.